This TCR beta chain was recovered during a study of blood T cell repertoires in COVID-19 (dated by TCRdb to about 2020). For the wider study: Samples from collaborators originated in the United States, Italy and Spain and spanned both the acute and convalescent phases of COVID-19. The samples were drawn from two sources: the first 160 participants of the ongoing ImmuneRACE study, and 1,200 or so subjects contributed by 6 global collaborators. Subjects who had been exposed to COVID-19, were actively infected with it, or had recovered from it provided the deeply sampled blood TCRbeta repertoires that made up the dataset. A freely available public database, intended as a resource for researchers studying the immune response to SARS-CoV-2, is where the repertoires were released. HLA class I and class II types, where available, came from metadata supplied by the sample provider rather than from assay-based typing. Nearly every sample came with metadata listing a de-identified subject ID, COVID-19 status, age in years and sex. The prospective study material was composed of cDNA or gDNA derived from T cells, B-cell-depleted T cells, or PBMCs.

The germline V gene sets CDR1 to SGHRS and CDR2 to YFSETQ. The CDR3 starts with the cysteine, ends with the phenylalanine, and has 12 residues. The read is trimmed to its CDR3 DNA, 36 bases read in frame from base 1. V loses 4 bases, J loses 3 bases, and the germline ends lie 8 bases apart. As regards this clone: Its antigen specificity is not known. Within one base of it there is no much larger clone, and no base qualities were kept.

Here is what the overall study found, with its caveats: Clinical and demographic metadata were provided uncurated, with the amount varying by source and participant.

The immunoSEQ Assay, a bias-controlled multiplex PCR, was used to amplify TCRbeta CDR3 regions from genomic DNA. Per the original workflow: The number of nucleated cells in each sample was estimated from the amplification of reference gene primers within the assay. To quantify the absolute abundance of each unique TCRbeta CDR3 rearrangement, sequence reads were collapsed and filtered. For each sample, productive Simpson clonality was calculated as the square root of Simpson's diversity index across productive rearrangements. Drawn from immuneACCESS, this table holds only the in-frame rearrangements with V and J called that TCRdb kept. Clones are partly lost; checked studies trace under half to an unresolved V gene and leave the rest unexplained. For V, J and clone size, that table is used; D and trimming come from the DNA. Counted in this sample were fewer than 250,000 clones; almost 90% of them appeared once. About 14% of the sample is taken by the ten largest.

Participants in the prospective study were enrolled through a virtual design, were aged about 18 to 100 years, and lived in 24 United States geographic areas. Cohort assignment in the prospective study relied on participant-reported clinical history from a screening survey and a study questionnaire. Each participant in the prospective study had whole blood, serum and a nasopharyngeal or oropharyngeal swab collected by mobile phlebotomists. Additional blood draws and questionnaires over a 2-month period could optionally be provided by prospective study participants. Prospective study blood samples were shipped either frozen or at room temperature before DNA extraction.

The receptor was derived from a woman between 50 and 59 years old with acute COVID-19. Sequenced sample: PBMCs or T cells enriched from blood (not recorded which). Here the chain combines TRBV5-1 and TRBJ2-7; perhaps TRBD2 is the D gene, with 6 bases matching. The CDR3 reads CASSLDYYEQYF. The sequenced DNA is TGCGCCAGCAGCCTGGACTACTACGAGCAGTACTTC.